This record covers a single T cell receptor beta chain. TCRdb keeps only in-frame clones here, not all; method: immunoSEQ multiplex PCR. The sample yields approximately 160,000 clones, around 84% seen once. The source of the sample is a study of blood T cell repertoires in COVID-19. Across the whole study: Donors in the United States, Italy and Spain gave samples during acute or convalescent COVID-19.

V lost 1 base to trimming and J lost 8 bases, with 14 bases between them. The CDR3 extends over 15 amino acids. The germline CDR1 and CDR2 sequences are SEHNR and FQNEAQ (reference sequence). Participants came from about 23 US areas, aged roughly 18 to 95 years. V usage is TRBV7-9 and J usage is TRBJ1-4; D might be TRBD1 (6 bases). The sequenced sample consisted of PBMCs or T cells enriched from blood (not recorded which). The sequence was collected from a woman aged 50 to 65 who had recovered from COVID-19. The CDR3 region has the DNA TGTGCCAGCAGCTTAGGTTGGGGGACATACGAAAAACTGTTTTTT. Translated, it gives CASSLGWGTYEKLFF.